Here is one T cell receptor beta chain with its context. The source of the sample is a study of blood T cell repertoires in COVID-19. The germline CDR1 and CDR2 sequences are DFQATT and SNEGSKA (reference sequence). This CDR3 is 9 amino acids long. Trimming shortened V by 7 bases and J by 8 bases, and 8 bases separated the two germline ends. The assay was immunoSEQ multiplex PCR, and TCRdb's table has in-frame clones only and misses some. The data hold roughly 200,000 clones, with 79% observed a single time. V gene TRBV20-1 combines with J gene TRBJ1-2; no clear D. The clonotype originates from a woman in her 40s with COVID-19, enrolled during active disease. Sequencing used peripheral blood. CDR3 sequence (DNA): TGCAGTGTACGGGAAGGCTACACCTTC. Translated, it gives CSVREGYTF.